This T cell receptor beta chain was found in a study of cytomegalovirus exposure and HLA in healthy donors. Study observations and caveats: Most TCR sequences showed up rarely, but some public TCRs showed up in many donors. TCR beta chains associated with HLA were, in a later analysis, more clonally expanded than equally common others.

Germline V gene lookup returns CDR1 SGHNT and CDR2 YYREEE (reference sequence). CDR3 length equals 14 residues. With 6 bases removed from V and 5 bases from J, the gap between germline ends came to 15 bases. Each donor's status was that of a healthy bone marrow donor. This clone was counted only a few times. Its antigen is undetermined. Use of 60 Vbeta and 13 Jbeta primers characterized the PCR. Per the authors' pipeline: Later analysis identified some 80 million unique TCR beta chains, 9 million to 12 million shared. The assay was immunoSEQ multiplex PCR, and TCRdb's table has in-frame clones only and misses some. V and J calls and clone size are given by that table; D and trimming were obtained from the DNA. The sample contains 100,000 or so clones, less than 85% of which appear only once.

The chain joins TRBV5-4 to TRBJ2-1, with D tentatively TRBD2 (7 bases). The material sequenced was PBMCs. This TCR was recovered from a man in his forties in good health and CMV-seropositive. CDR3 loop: CASKGGGGDNEQFF. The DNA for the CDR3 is TGTGCCAGCAAAGGAGGGGGGGGAGACAATGAGCAGTTCTTC. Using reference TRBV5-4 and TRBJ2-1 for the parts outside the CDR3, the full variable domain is ETGVTQSPTHLIKTRGQQVTLRCSSQSGHNTVSWYQQALGQGPQFIFQYYREEENGRGNFPPRFSGLQFPNYSSELNVNALELDDSALYLCASKGGGGDNEQFFGPGTRLTVL.